Shown below are 3 T cell receptor beta chains from a single sample sequenced in a study of PD-1 blockade in classical Hodgkin lymphoma. Described time point: newly diagnosed, previously untreated cHL patient sample. Purification of CD4+ T cells from thawed PBMCs was achieved by magnetic negative selection. Assay used: immunoSEQ multiplex PCR; TCRdb lists only in-frame clones, some missing. The sample shows 20,000 to 25,000 clones, over 90% of them seen only once. Material for sequencing was CD4+ T cells from blood. These receptors were obtained from a human donor with classical Hodgkin lymphoma.

J is TRBJ2-7 and V is TRBV15; D gene ambiguous. Trimming pared 0 bases from V and 3 bases from J, leaving 12 bases between. Germline V gene data show CDR1 as LNHNV and CDR2 as YYDKDF (reference sequence). This CDR3 is built from 15 residues. CDR3 region: CATSRDLSSGYEQYF. Here the CDR3 DNA reads TGTGCCACCAGCAGAGATTTAAGTAGTGGCTACGAGCAGTACTTC. Using reference TRBV15 and TRBJ2-7 for the parts outside the CDR3, the full variable domain is DAMVIQNPRYQVTQFGKPVTLSCSQTLNHNVMYWYQQKSSQAPKLLFHYYDKDFNNEADTPDNFQSRRPNTSFCFLDIRSPGLGDTAMYLCATSRDLSSGYEQYFGPGTRLTVT.

This rearrangement joins TRBV6-6 to TRBJ2-1; the match to TRBD2 covers 10 bases. Germline CDR1 is MNHNY and CDR2 is SVGAGI (reference sequence). The CDR3 runs 15 residues. V trimming: 6 bases; J trimming: 0 bases; junction bases outside the gene matches: 2. The CDR3 loop is CASSPSGSSYNEQFF. Written as DNA, the CDR3 is TGTGCCAGCAGCCCTAGCGGGAGCTCCTACAATGAGCAGTTCTTC.

CDR3 region: CASSSIGAREYGYTF. The CDR3 nucleotides are TGTGCCAGCAGCTCCATTGGGGCGAGGGAATATGGCTACACCTTC. The V call is TRBV11-2, the J call TRBJ1-2, with D possibly TRBD1 on 5 matching bases. The CDR3 consists of 15 residues. The germline V gene has CDR1 SGHAT and CDR2 FQNNGV. Trimming stripped 4 bases from V and 5 bases from J, with 17 bases between.